These T cell receptor beta chains were read from a single sample in a study of post-analysis software for immune sequencing data. TCRdb processed the PCR reads anew with MiXCR; each CDR3 protein has one entry. Here the sample spans over 700,000 distinct CDR3 sequences, 25% to 30% being singletons. Sequencing used blood. Source of these receptors: a girl aged 10-17 years with multiple sclerosis. CDR3s include the opening cysteine and the closing phenylalanine or tryptophan. The D gene is left open where the match is weak. The size entry is marked missing in some rows and otherwise reads once, few, many or a size class.

d_gene | abundance | j_gene | v_gene | CDR3aa | CDR3nt
TRBD1 | - | TRBJ2-1 | TRBV24-1 | CATSRDSLNEQFF | TGTGCCACCAGCCGGGACAGCCTCAATGAGCAGTTCTTC
TRBD1 | - | TRBJ2-5 | TRBV14 | CASSRSGQGGWEQYF | TGTGCCAGCAGCAGGTCGGGACAGGGAGGTTGGGAGCAGTACTTC
TRBD2 | - | TRBJ2-1 | TRBV7-9 | CASSHIAGGGDEQFF | TGTGCCAGCAGCCACATAGCGGGGGGTGGCGATGAGCAGTTCTTC
- | few | TRBJ2-7 | TRBV3-1 | CASSQDPPLSYEQYF | TGTGCCAGCAGCCAAGATCCTCCTCTGTCCTACGAGCAGTACTTC
- | - | TRBJ2-7 | TRBV6-2/TRBV6-3 | CASSEPPGYTTYEQYF | TGTGCCAGCAGCGAACCTCCGGGATACACCACCTACGAGCAGTACTTC
- | - | TRBJ1-2 | TRBV6-6 | CASRPIVSRTHYGYTF | TGTGCCAGCAGGCCCATCGTCTCCCGGACACACTATGGCTACACCTTC
- | - | TRBJ2-1 | TRBV20-1 | CSARPSSVEQFF | TGCAGTGCTAGACCGTCTAGCGTAGAGCAGTTCTTC
- | - | TRBJ2-2 | TRBV28 | CASGLGGTGELFF | TGTGCCAGCGGCTTGGGCGGAACCGGGGAGCTGTTTTTT
TRBD2 | - | TRBJ2-1 | TRBV2 | CASRTLAGAPGNEQFF | TGTGCCAGCAGGACTCTAGCGGGAGCCCCGGGAAATGAGCAGTTCTTC
- | few | TRBJ1-4 | TRBV10-3 | CATCPQGFNEKLFF | TGTGCCACCTGTCCACAGGGATTTAATGAAAAACTGTTTTTT
TRBD1 | - | TRBJ2-1 | TRBV20-1 | CSCDDSGGQFF | TGCAGTTGTGACGATTCAGGGGGCCAGTTCTTC
- | - | TRBJ2-6 | TRBV7-2 | CASSLARALNPSGANVLTF | TGTGCCAGCAGCTTAGCGAGGGCCCTCAACCCCTCTGGGGCCAACGTCCTGACTTTC
- | many | TRBJ2-1 | TRBV27 | CASSASQALVHNEQFF | TGTGCCAGCAGTGCCTCTCAAGCTTTAGTCCACAATGAGCAGTTCTTC
- | few | TRBJ1-5 | TRBV4-1 | CASSPSGDQPQHF | TGCGCCAGCAGCCCCTCGGGGGATCAGCCCCAGCATTTT
TRBD1 | - | TRBJ2-7 | TRBV12-3/TRBV12-4 | CASRPGQGVHEQYF | TGTGCCAGCAGGCCGGGACAGGGCGTCCACGAGCAGTACTTC
TRBD1 | few | TRBJ2-7 | TRBV7-9 | CASSISPGQGTYEQYF | TGTGCCAGCAGCATAAGTCCGGGACAGGGGACCTACGAGCAGTACTTC
TRBD1 | few | TRBJ1-4 | TRBV4-3 | CASSQDLFGRGLGEKLFF | TGCGCCAGCAGCCAAGACCTCTTTGGGAGGGGGCTTGGAGAAAAACTGTTTTTT
- | - | TRBJ2-1 | TRBV5-4 | CASSSGQGARGRAAYNEQFF | TGTGCCAGCAGCAGTGGTCAGGGGGCGCGGGGGAGGGCCGCTTACAATGAGCAGTTCTTC
TRBD1 | many | TRBJ2-1 | TRBV7-9 | CASSFRDSPYNEQFF | TGTGCCAGCAGCTTCCGGGACAGCCCCTACAATGAGCAGTTCTTC
- | few | TRBJ2-1 | TRBV7-9 | CASSFRFEQFF | TGTGCCAGCAGCTTTAGGTTTGAGCAGTTCTTC
TRBD2 | few | TRBJ2-5 | TRBV4-1 | CASSQEPSGGVLMGQETQYF | TGCGCCAGCAGCCAAGAGCCTAGCGGGGGGGTTTTAATGGGCCAAGAGACCCAGTACTTC
- | few | TRBJ2-5 | TRBV18 | CASSPESSLREQYF | TGTGCCAGCTCACCAGAGTCCAGCCTGAGGGAGCAGTACTTC
TRBD2 | many | TRBJ2-5 | TRBV7-2 | CASSFTSGRPKETQYF | TGTGCCAGCAGCTTCACTAGCGGGAGGCCCAAAGAGACCCAGTACTTC
- | - | TRBJ1-5 | TRBV6-1 | CASLWGNQPQHF | TGTGCCAGCCTTTGGGGCAATCAGCCCCAGCATTTT
- | many | TRBJ2-5 | TRBV29-1 | CSVGTRQETQYF | TGCAGCGTGGGCACAAGACAAGAGACCCAGTACTTC
- | many | TRBJ2-5 | TRBV5-1 | CASSLEPETQYF | TGCGCCAGCAGCTTGGAGCCAGAGACCCAGTACTTC
- | few | TRBJ2-5 | TRBV20-1 | CSARRRVETQYF | TGCAGTGCTCGACGACGGGTTGAGACCCAGTACTTC
TRBD2 | once | TRBJ2-5 | TRBV7-7 | CASSRGTSGGQETQYF | TGTGCTAGCAGCCGGGGGACTAGCGGGGGGCAAGAGACCCAGTACTTC
TRBD2 | - | TRBJ2-1 | TRBV12-3/TRBV12-4 | CANRLAGGNEQFF | TGTGCCAACCGACTAGCGGGAGGCAATGAGCAGTTCTTC
- | - | TRBJ1-1 | TRBV12-3/TRBV12-4 | CASSRDGSLTEAFF | TGTGCCAGCAGCCGCGACGGGAGCTTAACTGAAGCTTTCTTT
- | few | TRBJ2-7 | TRBV7-2 | CASRAAEDEQYF | TGTGCCAGCAGGGCGGCAGAGGACGAGCAGTACTTC
- | - | TRBJ1-2 | TRBV2 | CASSEDGLLGYTF | TGTGCCAGCAGTGAGGACGGACTACTGGGCTACACCTTC
- | few | TRBJ2-1 | TRBV11-2 | CASSPFIPVGYNEQFF | TGTGCCAGCAGCCCCTTCATACCTGTGGGGTACAATGAGCAGTTCTTC
- | few | TRBJ2-5 | TRBV5-1 | CASSADQLTVETQYF | TGCGCCAGCAGCGCGGACCAGTTGACGGTAGAGACCCAGTACTTC
TRBD1 | - | TRBJ2-6 | TRBV15 | CATSRLGQVVDGANVLTF | TGTGCCACCAGCAGATTGGGACAGGTTGTTGATGGGGCCAACGTCCTGACTTTC
- | - | TRBJ2-1 | TRBV12-3/TRBV12-4 | CASSLFRVDEQFF | TGTGCCAGCAGTTTATTCCGAGTCGATGAGCAGTTCTTC
TRBD2 | - | TRBJ2-7 | TRBV29-1 | CSGRLAESYEQYF | TGCAGCGGTCGACTAGCGGAGTCCTACGAGCAGTACTTC
- | - | TRBJ2-5 | TRBV5-6 | CASSNLRGGETQYF | TGTGCCAGCAGCAACCTCCGGGGTGGAGAGACCCAGTACTTC
TRBD2 | - | TRBJ2-7 | TRBV11-2 | CASSLPRTSRNAYEQYF | TGTGCCAGCAGCCTCCCAAGGACTAGCCGGAATGCCTACGAGCAGTACTTC
- | few | TRBJ2-7 | TRBV7-2 | CASSLEVLAAGRSYEQYF | TGTGCCAGCAGCTTAGAAGTCTTGGCGGCGGGTCGCTCCTACGAGCAGTACTTC
- | - | TRBJ2-1 | TRBV24-1 | CATSRGANEQFF | TGTGCCACCAGTAGGGGGGCGAATGAGCAGTTCTTC
TRBD1 | - | TRBJ2-2 | TRBV10-3 | CAITTGGMGTGELFF | TGTGCCATCACTACAGGGGGCATGGGCACCGGGGAGCTGTTTTTT
TRBD1 | few | TRBJ2-7 | TRBV20-1 | CSASPPGRGEQYF | TGCAGTGCTAGCCCCCCGGGCAGGGGGGAGCAGTACTTC
TRBD1 | few | TRBJ2-7 | TRBV5-1 | CASSSDGTDFYEQYF | TGCGCCAGCAGTTCGGACGGGACAGACTTCTACGAGCAGTACTTC
TRBD2 | - | TRBJ2-2 | TRBV11-2 | CASSLDGGGTGELFF | TGTGCCAGCAGCTTAGATGGGGGGGGGACCGGGGAGCTGTTTTTT
- | - | TRBJ2-5 | TRBV6-6 | CASSSLMGVNEQYF | TGTGCCAGCAGTTCATTAATGGGGGTAAATGAGCAGTACTTC
TRBD1 | - | TRBJ2-1 | TRBV11-2 | CASSPRRTGGALNEQFF | TGTGCCAGCAGCCCCCGGAGGACAGGGGGCGCCTTAAATGAGCAGTTCTTC
TRBD2 | few | TRBJ2-7 | TRBV28 | CASSPQYSGGVSYEQYF | TGTGCCAGCAGTCCCCAATATAGCGGGGGGGTCTCCTACGAGCAGTACTTC
TRBD2 | few | TRBJ2-4 | TRBV7-2 | CASSLQGPGLADLAKNIQYF | TGTGCCAGCAGCTTACAGGGTCCGGGACTAGCGGACCTAGCCAAAAACATTCAGTACTTC
- | many | TRBJ1-2 | TRBV9 | CASSPRASYGYTF | TGTGCCAGCAGCCCCCGGGCGTCCTATGGCTACACCTTC
- | - | TRBJ1-5 | TRBV6-2/TRBV6-3 | CASTSIAQPQHF | TGTGCCAGCACTTCCATAGCACAGCCCCAGCATTTT
- | many | TRBJ1-1 | TRBV6-2/TRBV6-3 | CASSRGNTEAFF | TGTGCCAGCAGTCGCGGGAACACTGAAGCTTTCTTT
- | - | TRBJ1-2 | TRBV20-1 | CSASATRGGYTF | TGCAGTGCTAGTGCGACGCGAGGTGGCTACACCTTC
TRBD2 | - | TRBJ2-1 | TRBV27 | CASSPRTSGRAILQFF | TGTGCCAGCAGTCCCAGGACTAGCGGGAGGGCCATCTTGCAGTTCTTC